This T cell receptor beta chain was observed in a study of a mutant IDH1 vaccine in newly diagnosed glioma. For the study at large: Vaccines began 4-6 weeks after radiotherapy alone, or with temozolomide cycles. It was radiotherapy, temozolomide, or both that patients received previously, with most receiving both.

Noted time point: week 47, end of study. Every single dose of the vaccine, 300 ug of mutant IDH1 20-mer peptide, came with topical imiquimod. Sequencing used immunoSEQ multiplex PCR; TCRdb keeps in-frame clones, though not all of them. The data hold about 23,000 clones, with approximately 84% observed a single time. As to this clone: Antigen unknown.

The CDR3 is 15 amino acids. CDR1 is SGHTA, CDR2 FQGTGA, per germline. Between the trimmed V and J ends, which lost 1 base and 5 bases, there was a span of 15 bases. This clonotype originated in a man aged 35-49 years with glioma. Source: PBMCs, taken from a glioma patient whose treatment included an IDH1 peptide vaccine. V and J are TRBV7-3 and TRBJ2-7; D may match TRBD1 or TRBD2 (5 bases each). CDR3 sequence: CASSLKGTPPHEQYF. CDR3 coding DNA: TGTGCCAGCAGCTTAAAAGGGACCCCACCCCACGAGCAGTACTTC.